This TCR beta chain was sequenced for a study of CD8 T cells in ankylosing spondylitis. A remark on this clonotype: Its target is unknown.

Regarding the study as a whole: A CD8+ phenotype characterized the disease-linked clones, which were relatively rare in peripheral blood. A TCR beta motif made of fewer than 10 highly homologous variants seemed typical of ankylosing spondylitis blood. Matched ankylosing spondylitis synovial fluid reportedly showed significant enrichment of disease-linked clones.

V was pared by 0 bases and J by 7 bases, with 8 bases of the junction left unmatched. Germline CDR1 reads SGHRS; CDR2 reads YFSETQ. There are 15 residues in the CDR3. TCRdb re-derived calls from the 5' RACE reads in MiXCR, one entry per CDR3 protein. Here the sample spans fewer than 650,000 distinct CDR3 sequences, more than 9.5% being singletons. The source material was blood, either unsorted or a sorted T cell fraction (not recorded which). J is TRBJ2-5 and V is TRBV5-1; 8 bases fit TRBD1. This receptor was identified in a male donor with ankylosing spondylitis. CDR3 bases: TGCGCCAGCAGCTTGGGACAGGGGCCCTTTGGGACCCAGTACTTC. This codes for CASSLGQGPFGTQYF.